The 17 T cell receptor beta chains below were found in one sample sequenced in a study of shared clonotypes between healthy human individuals. Naive CD8 cells, CD45RO-negative and positively selected for CCR7, excluded terminally differentiated effector memory CD45RA+ cells. The assay was immunoSEQ multiplex PCR, and TCRdb's table has in-frame clones only and misses some. The data hold about 1,800,000 clones, with about 95% observed a single time. The sequenced material came from naive CD8+ T cells sorted from blood. The receptors here all came from a man between 18 and 29 years old in good health.

This chain joins TRBV7-9 and TRBJ2-5, with D possibly matching TRBD2 (6 bases). The CDR3 spans 15 residues. Per germline, CDR1 SEHNR and CDR2 FQNEAQ (reference sequence). V gave up 1 base and J gave up 1 base, with 10 bases separating them. CDR3 residues: CASSLVGGVQETQYF. Written as DNA, the CDR3 is TGTGCCAGCAGCTTAGTGGGGGGAGTCCAAGAGACCCAGTACTTC.

The gene calls are TRBV10-3 and TRBJ2-7; possibly TRBD1 for D (5 bases). The CDR3 covers 14 residues. V lost 6 bases and J 6 bases, leaving 18 bases between the germline ends. The V gene's germline CDR1 is ENHRY and CDR2 SYGVKD. In DNA, the CDR3 is TGTGCCATCAGCCCCGCGGCAGGGCGAAGCGAGCAGTACTTC. It encodes CAISPAAGRSEQYF.

The J gene is TRBJ2-7, the V gene TRBV19; maybe TRBD1 (7 bases). The V gene lost 5 bases and the J gene lost 3 bases, with 17 bases spanning the gap. The CDR3 covers 15 residues. CDR1 LNHDA and CDR2 SQIVND come from the germline V gene (reference sequence). CDR3 amino acids: CASSPGQGGHYEQYF. The CDR3 nucleotides are TGTGCCAGTAGTCCCGGGCAGGGGGGACACTACGAGCAGTACTTC.

The chain couples TRBV7-8 to TRBJ2-1, with 8 nucleotides matching TRBD2. This CDR3 has 18 amino acids. The germline CDR1 and CDR2 sequences are SGHVS and FQNEAQ. V lost 1 base to trimming and J lost 4 bases; unmatched junction nucleotides: 12. CDR3 in DNA: TGTGCCAGCAGCTTAGACATGGCGACTAGCGCACGTTACAATGAGCAGTTCTTC. Translated: CASSLDMATSARYNEQFF.

This clone was recorded once. This rearrangement joins TRBV28 to TRBJ2-3; D is unresolved. In germline, CDR1 is MDHEN, CDR2 SYDVKM. The CDR3 consists of 13 residues. V was pared by 3 bases and J by 1 base, with 5 bases between. The CDR3 DNA follows: TGTGCCAGCAGTTTTATCCGCACAGATACGCAGTATTTT. Its protein is CASSFIRTDTQYF.

As concerns this clone: One end of the junction varies from germline; a read error may be responsible. The genes are TRBV7-8 and TRBJ1-2, with D tentatively TRBD1 (5 bases). The germline V gene has CDR1 SGHVS and CDR2 FQNEAQ. This CDR3 region has 14 residues. The CDR3, as DNA: TGTGCCAGCAGCTTATTGCGGGTTCGGGACCCGGAGAGCTTC. Translated: CASSLLRVRDPESF.

As regards this clone: The same CDR3 is also encoded by other DNA sequences in this sample. The genes are TRBV6-5 and TRBJ2-2, with no clear D. The V end was cut by 0 bases, the J end by 1 base, with 6 bases between. This CDR3 is built from 15 residues. The germline V gene encodes CDR1 MNHEY and CDR2 SVGAGI. CDR3 in amino acids: CASSYSPGNTGELFF. CDR3 nucleotide sequence: TGTGCCAGCAGTTACTCGCCGGGGAACACCGGGGAGCTGTTTTTT.

This rearrangement joins TRBV6-4 to TRBJ1-2; no definite D call. Germline V gene data show CDR1 as MRHNA and CDR2 as SNTAGT. This CDR3 is built from 14 residues. The V and J ends lost 5 bases and 4 bases respectively, with 14 bases between them. The CDR3 sequence is CASSFGSTAYGYTF. CDR3 nucleotide sequence: TGTGCCAGCAGTTTCGGGTCGACTGCCTATGGCTACACCTTC.

The chain has TRBV7-9 and TRBJ1-5, with a weak D call TRBD1 (5 bases). From germline, CDR1 is SEHNR and CDR2 FQNEAQ (reference sequence). The V end was cut by 1 base, the J end by 7 bases, with 14 bases between. CDR3 length equals 15 residues. For the CDR3, the DNA is TGTGCCAGCAGCTTAGAGGTTGGGGCGGAACAGCCCCAGCATTTT. Translated: CASSLEVGAEQPQHF. Full variable domain (outside the CDR3, taken from reference TRBV7-9 and TRBJ1-5): DTGVSQNPRHKITKRGQNVTFRCDPISEHNRLYWYRQTLGQGPEFLTYFQNEAQLEKSRLLSDRFSAERPKGSFSTLEIQRTEQGDSAMYLCASSLEVGAEQPQHFGDGTRLSIL.

This chain connects TRBV27 to TRBJ2-5; possible D gene TRBD2, 7 bases. Germline V gene lookup returns CDR1 MNHEY and CDR2 SMNVEV (reference sequence). The CDR3 loop spans 15 amino acids. With 5 bases removed from V and 5 bases from J, the gap between germline ends came to 18 bases. This CDR3 reads CASSILGGPGETQYF. The CDR3 coding sequence is TGTGCCAGCAGTATCCTCGGGGGGCCGGGGGAGACCCAGTACTTC.

The chain combines TRBV4-3 with TRBJ1-2; a weak D match, TRBD1 (6 bases). Trimming removed 0 bases from V and 2 bases from J, with 16 bases in between. Germline V gene lookup returns CDR1 LGHNA and CDR2 YSLEER. The CDR3 loop spans 17 amino acids. The CDR3 is CASSQDESAGANYGYTF. The CDR3 DNA sequence: TGCGCCAGCAGCCAAGACGAGAGTGCGGGGGCGAACTATGGCTACACCTTC.

This clone was detected a few times. The V call is TRBV27, the J call TRBJ1-2; 7 nucleotides line up with TRBD1. The CDR3 spans 13 residues. V trimming: 4 bases; J trimming: 6 bases; junction bases outside the gene matches: 5. CDR1 and CDR2 from the germline V gene are MNHEY and SMNVEV (reference sequence). The CDR3 DNA follows: TGTGCCAGCAGTTCCCACGGACAGGATGGCTACACCTTC. Its translation: CASSSHGQDGYTF.

V gene TRBV19 combines with J gene TRBJ2-7; TRBD2 agrees at 12 bases. This CDR3 comprises 15 residues. The J segment lost 3 bases and the V segment lost 5 bases, leaving 5 bases of the junction unmatched. Germline V lookup: CDR1 LNHDA, CDR2 SQIVND (reference sequence). CDR3 sequence: CASSWTSGTGYEQYF. The CDR3 bases are TGTGCCAGTAGTTGGACTAGCGGGACAGGCTACGAGCAGTACTTC.

J is TRBJ1-1 and V is TRBV27; 9 nucleotides match TRBD1. Unmatched junction bases numbered 2, after V lost 5 bases and J lost 4 bases. CDR1 is MNHEY, CDR2 SMNVEV, per germline (reference sequence). This CDR3 region has 13 residues. CDR3 in amino acids: CASSDRGFTEAFF. DNA of the CDR3: TGTGCCAGCAGTGACAGGGGGTTCACTGAAGCTTTCTTT.

The chain uses TRBV5-4 and TRBJ2-7, with TRBD1 identical over 11 bases. V trimming: 2 bases; J trimming: 2 bases; junction bases outside the gene matches: 6. The CDR3 covers 16 residues. The germline V gene has CDR1 SGHNT and CDR2 YYREEE (reference sequence). CDR3 residues: CASSFWTGGAPYEQYF. As DNA, the CDR3 is TGTGCCAGCAGCTTTTGGACAGGGGGCGCCCCCTACGAGCAGTACTTC.

The rearrangement joins TRBV7-9 to TRBJ2-3; 11 nucleotides line up with TRBD2. V was clipped by 5 bases and J by 6 bases; unmatched bases: 10. CDR3 length: 16 amino acids. The germline V gene encodes CDR1 SEHNR and CDR2 FQNEAQ (reference sequence). CDR3 region: CASSPRTSGRSDTQYF. Written as DNA, the CDR3 is TGTGCCAGCAGCCCAAGGACTAGCGGGCGGTCGGATACGCAGTATTTT.

In its sample, this clone was seen once. J is TRBJ2-7 and V is TRBV2; D not certain. The V and J ends lost 7 bases and 5 bases respectively, with 12 bases between them. CDR3 size: 12 residues. Per the germline V gene, CDR1 is SNHLY and CDR2 is FYNNEI. The CDR3 DNA reads as TGTGCCAGCACTCTCCCGGTGAACGAGCAGTACTTC. This sequence encodes CASTLPVNEQYF.